The clone carrying this TCR beta chain occurred a few times. A second PCR of about 6 to 11 cycles used a sample-barcoded 5' primer and a J-beta primer mix. One entry per CDR3 protein results from TCRdb running MiXCR on the 5' RACE reads. The sample lists approximately 820,000 distinct CDR3 sequences; 40% to 50% were seen once. This sample was included in a study of blood T cells in healthy people across ages. Germline loops: CDR1 SQVTM, CDR2 ANQGSEA. The CDR3 runs to 15 residues. This TCR was recovered from a man between 60 and 75 years old in good health. The sample taken for sequencing was blood. This chain joins TRBV29-1 and TRBJ2-1; 8 positions agree with TRBD1. Judging by the DNA end, TRBJ2-7 fits better; the J call may be wrong. The CDR3 sequence is CSVASPGQANNEQYF. The CDR3 DNA sequence: TGCAGCGTTGCATCCCCGGGACAGGCAAACAATGAGCAGTACTTC.